This T cell receptor beta chain was obtained from a study of blood T cell repertoires in COVID-19. Clones were read by immunoSEQ multiplex PCR, and TCRdb kept only the in-frame ones, dropping some. The repertoire consists of 330,000 or so clones, with roughly 84% occurring once and the leading ten covering 3%. CDR1 and CDR2 (germline): SNHLY, FYNNEI. The CDR3 totals 15 residues. With V trimmed by 3 bases and J by 5 bases, 9 bases remained unmatched. The source material was PBMCs or T cells enriched from blood (not recorded which). The source of this sequence is a woman younger than 45 who had recovered from COVID-19. The chain has TRBV2 and TRBJ1-1, with 7 bases matching TRBD1. The CDR3 protein is CASSEFEGAGTEAFF. As DNA, the CDR3 is TGTGCCAGCAGTGAGTTCGAGGGGGCAGGGACTGAAGCTTTCTTT.